One and the same sample provided the 5 T cell receptor beta chains below, sequenced in a study of shared clonotypes between healthy human individuals. The assay was immunoSEQ multiplex PCR, and TCRdb's table has in-frame clones only and misses some. In the table there are about 1.1 million clones, 77% of which are singletons. The specimen was memory CD4+ T cells from PBMCs. As for subset: CD45RA-negative fraction. All receptors derive from a man aged 18 to 30 in good health. Some clones in this sample may be carry-over from other donors' samples.

The genes are TRBV11-3 and TRBJ2-1; 9 nucleotides agree with TRBD2. The germline V gene encodes CDR1 SGHNT and CDR2 YENEEA. CDR3 length: 14 residues. The trim removed 3 bases at V and 5 bases at J, leaving 2 bases unmatched. The CDR3 spells CASSLRLADNEQFF. As DNA, the CDR3 is TGTGCCAGCAGCTTGCGACTAGCGGACAATGAGCAGTTCTTC.

The chain recombines TRBV5-1 with TRBJ2-7, with 14 bases lining up with TRBD2. The CDR3 extends over 19 amino acids. Losses at the gene ends were 5 bases for V and 4 bases for J; bases not matched to a gene: 17. CDR1 SGHRS and CDR2 YFSETQ come from the germline V gene. The CDR3 DNA follows: TGCGCCAGCAGACGGGGCGTACTAGGACTAGCGGGAGGCGAGTACGAGCAGTACTTC. Translation gives CASRRGVLGLAGGEYEQYF. The whole variable domain, remainder taken from reference TRBV5-1 and TRBJ2-7, is KAGVTQTPRYLIKTRGQQVTLSCSPISGHRSVSWYQQTPGQGLQFLFEYFSETQRNKGNFPGRFSGRQFSNSRSEMNVSTLELGDSALYLCASRRGVLGLAGGEYEQYFGPGTRLTVT.

This clone showed up just once. The rearrangement uses TRBV10-3 and TRBJ1-2; D remains unclear. The CDR3 is made up of 14 amino acids. Trimming removed 6 bases from V and 2 bases from J, with 13 bases in between. In germline, CDR1 is ENHRY, CDR2 SYGVKD. CDR3 in amino acids: CAIRPQVGNYGYTF. CDR3 DNA sequence: TGTGCCATCAGGCCTCAGGTGGGGAACTATGGCTACACCTTC.

This chain uses TRBV19 with TRBJ1-1; unclear D gene. The CDR3 loop spans 13 amino acids. Trimming pared 8 bases from V and 2 bases from J, leaving 12 bases between. Germline CDR1 reads LNHDA; CDR2 reads SQIVND (reference sequence). This chain's CDR3 is CASLGQANTEAFF. CDR3 DNA sequence: TGTGCCAGTTTAGGGCAGGCAAACACTGAAGCTTTCTTT.

The rearrangement uses TRBV29-1 and TRBJ2-5, with D perhaps matching TRBD2 (5 bases). V gave up 5 bases and J gave up 10 bases, with 23 bases separating them. There are 14 residues in the CDR3. Germline V lookup: CDR1 SQVTM, CDR2 ANQGSEA. CDR3 nucleotides: TGCAGCGTTTGGTTGTTGGGTTACAGCCGGGGCCAGTACTTC. It is translated as CSVWLLGYSRGQYF.